The clone carrying this T cell receptor beta chain came up a few times. Its antigen remains unidentified. Sorted CD4+ subsets: naive, central memory, regulatory, stem cell-like memory (CD45RO/CCR7/CD25/CD127/CD95/CD27 panel). This sample stems from a study of beta chain features in type 1 diabetes. Study-level results: Among all four CD4+ subsets, Type 1 diabetes patients had TCRB CDR3s that were moderately but significantly shorter.

Of the isolated RNA, all was reverse transcribed, and so the sequenced material was expressed TCRB transcripts. Method: immunoSEQ multiplex PCR; TCRdb's copy keeps in-frame clones and lacks some. The data show about 740,000 clones, 10% to 15% seen once. The sequenced material came from naive CD4+ T cells from blood. This clonotype originated in a young man with type 1 diabetes.

The CDR3 here is CASSPPGTGGPYEQYF. As DNA, the CDR3 is TGTGCCAGCAGTCCTCCCGGGACAGGGGGACCCTACGAGCAGTACTTC. The chain couples TRBV28 to TRBJ2-7; TRBD1 agrees at 11 bases. The CDR3 totals 16 residues. Trimming removed 5 bases from V and 2 bases from J; junction bases left unmatched: 8. Looked up from germline, CDR1 is MDHEN and CDR2 is SYDVKM.